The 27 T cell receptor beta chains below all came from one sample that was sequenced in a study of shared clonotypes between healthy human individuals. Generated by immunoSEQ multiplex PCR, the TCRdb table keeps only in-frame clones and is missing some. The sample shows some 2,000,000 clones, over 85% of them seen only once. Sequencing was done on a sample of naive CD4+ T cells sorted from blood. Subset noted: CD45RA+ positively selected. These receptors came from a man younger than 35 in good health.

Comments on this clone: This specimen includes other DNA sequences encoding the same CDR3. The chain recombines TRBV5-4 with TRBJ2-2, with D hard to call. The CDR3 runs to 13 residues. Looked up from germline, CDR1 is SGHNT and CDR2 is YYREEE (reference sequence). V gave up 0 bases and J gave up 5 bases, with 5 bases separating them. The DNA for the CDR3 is TGTGCCAGCAGCTTGGTGGGGACCGGGGAGCTGTTTTTT. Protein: CASSLVGTGELFF.

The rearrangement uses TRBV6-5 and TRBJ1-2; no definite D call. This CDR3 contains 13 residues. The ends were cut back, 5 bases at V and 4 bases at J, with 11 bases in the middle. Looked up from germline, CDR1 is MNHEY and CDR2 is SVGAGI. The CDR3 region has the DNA TGTGCCAGCAGTATAGACGTGCTCTATGGCTACACCTTC. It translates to CASSIDVLYGYTF.

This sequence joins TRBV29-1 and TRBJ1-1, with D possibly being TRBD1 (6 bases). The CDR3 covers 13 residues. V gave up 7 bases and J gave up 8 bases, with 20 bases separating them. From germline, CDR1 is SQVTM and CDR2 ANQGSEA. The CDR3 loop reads CSAPGVLRGEAFF. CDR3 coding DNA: TGCAGCGCCCCAGGGGTATTACGGGGAGAAGCTTTCTTT.

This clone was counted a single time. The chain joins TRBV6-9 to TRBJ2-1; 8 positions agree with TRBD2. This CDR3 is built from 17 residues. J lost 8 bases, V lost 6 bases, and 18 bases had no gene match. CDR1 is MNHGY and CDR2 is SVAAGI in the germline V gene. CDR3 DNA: TGTGCCAGCAGACCCCATCAGTCCGGGACTAGTGGCGATGAGCAGTTCTTC. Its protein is CASRPHQSGTSGDEQFF.

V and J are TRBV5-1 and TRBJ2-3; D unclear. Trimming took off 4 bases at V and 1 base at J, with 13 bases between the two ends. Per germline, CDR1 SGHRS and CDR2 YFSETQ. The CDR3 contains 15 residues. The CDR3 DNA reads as TGCGCCAGCAGCCCGGCCGCCGCGGGCACAGATACGCAGTATTTT. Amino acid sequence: CASSPAAAGTDTQYF.

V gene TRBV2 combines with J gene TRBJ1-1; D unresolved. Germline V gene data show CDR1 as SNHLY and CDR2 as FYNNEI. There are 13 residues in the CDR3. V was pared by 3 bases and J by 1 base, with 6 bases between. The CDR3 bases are TGTGCCAGCAGTGATCAAGCGAACACTGAAGCTTTCTTT. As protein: CASSDQANTEAFF.

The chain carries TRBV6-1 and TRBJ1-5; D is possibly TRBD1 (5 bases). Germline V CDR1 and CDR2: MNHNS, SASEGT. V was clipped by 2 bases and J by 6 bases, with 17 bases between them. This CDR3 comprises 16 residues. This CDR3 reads CASSELGPYPSQPQHF. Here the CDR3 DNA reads TGTGCCAGCAGTGAATTGGGGCCCTATCCCAGTCAGCCCCAGCATTTT.

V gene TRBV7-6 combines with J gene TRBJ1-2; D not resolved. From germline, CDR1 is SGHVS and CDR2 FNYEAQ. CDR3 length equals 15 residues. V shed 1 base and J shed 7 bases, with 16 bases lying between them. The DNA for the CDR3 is TGTGCCAGCAGCTTAGACCTCCTAGGGTCGGGTGGCTACACCTTC. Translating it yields CASSLDLLGSGGYTF.

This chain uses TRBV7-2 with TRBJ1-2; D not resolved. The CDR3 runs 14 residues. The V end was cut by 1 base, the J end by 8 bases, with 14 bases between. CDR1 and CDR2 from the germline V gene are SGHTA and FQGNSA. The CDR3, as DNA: TGTGCCAGCAGCTTAGAGAGTATCGTCAGAGGCTACACCTTC. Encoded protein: CASSLESIVRGYTF.

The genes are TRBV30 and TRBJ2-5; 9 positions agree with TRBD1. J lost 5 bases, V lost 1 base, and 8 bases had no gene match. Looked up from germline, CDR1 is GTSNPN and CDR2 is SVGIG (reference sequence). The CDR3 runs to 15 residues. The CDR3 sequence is CAWSATGQGGETQYF. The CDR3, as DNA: TGTGCCTGGAGTGCAACGGGACAGGGTGGTGAGACCCAGTACTTC.

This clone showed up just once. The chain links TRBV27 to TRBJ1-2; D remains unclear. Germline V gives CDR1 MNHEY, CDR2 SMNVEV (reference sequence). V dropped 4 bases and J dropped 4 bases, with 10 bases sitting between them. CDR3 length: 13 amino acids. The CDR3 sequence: CASSYIPSYGYTF. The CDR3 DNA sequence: TGTGCCAGCAGTTACATACCCTCCTATGGCTACACCTTC.

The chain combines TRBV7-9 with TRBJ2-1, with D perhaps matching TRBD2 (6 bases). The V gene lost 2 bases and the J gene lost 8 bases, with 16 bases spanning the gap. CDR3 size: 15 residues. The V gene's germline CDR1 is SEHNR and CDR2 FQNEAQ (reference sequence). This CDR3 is CASSLIEGTGDEQFF. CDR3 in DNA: TGTGCCAGCAGCTTAATTGAGGGGACGGGGGATGAGCAGTTCTTC.

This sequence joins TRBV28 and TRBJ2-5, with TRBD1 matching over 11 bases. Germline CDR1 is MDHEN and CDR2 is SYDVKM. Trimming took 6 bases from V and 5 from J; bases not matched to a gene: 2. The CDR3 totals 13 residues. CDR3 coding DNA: TGTGCCAGCAGGGGACAGGGGGTCGAGACCCAGTACTTC. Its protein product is CASRGQGVETQYF.

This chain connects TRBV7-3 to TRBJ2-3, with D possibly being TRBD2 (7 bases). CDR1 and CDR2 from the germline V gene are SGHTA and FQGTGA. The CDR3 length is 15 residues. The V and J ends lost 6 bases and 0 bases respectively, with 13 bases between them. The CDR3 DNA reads TGTGCCAGCAGTGAAGCGGGACACAGCACAGATACGCAGTATTTT. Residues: CASSEAGHSTDTQYF.

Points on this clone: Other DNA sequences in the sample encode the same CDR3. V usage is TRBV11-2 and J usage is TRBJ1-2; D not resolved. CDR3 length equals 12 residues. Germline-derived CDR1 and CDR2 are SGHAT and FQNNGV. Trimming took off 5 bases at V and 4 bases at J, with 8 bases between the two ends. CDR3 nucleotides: TGTGCCAGCAGCCCCGGCGGCTATGGCTACACCTTC. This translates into CASSPGGYGYTF. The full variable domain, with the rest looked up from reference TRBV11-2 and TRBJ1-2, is EAGVAQSPRYKIIEKRQSVAFWCNPISGHATLYWYQQILGQGPKLLIQFQNNGVVDDSQLPKDRFSAERLKGVDSTLKIQPAKLEDSAVYLCASSPGGYGYTFGSGTRLTVV.

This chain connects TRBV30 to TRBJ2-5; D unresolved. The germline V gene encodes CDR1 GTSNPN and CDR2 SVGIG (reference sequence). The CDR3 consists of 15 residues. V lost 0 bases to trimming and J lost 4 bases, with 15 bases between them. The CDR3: CAWSVAATLRETQYF. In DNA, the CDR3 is TGTGCCTGGAGTGTCGCAGCGACTTTAAGAGAGACCCAGTACTTC.

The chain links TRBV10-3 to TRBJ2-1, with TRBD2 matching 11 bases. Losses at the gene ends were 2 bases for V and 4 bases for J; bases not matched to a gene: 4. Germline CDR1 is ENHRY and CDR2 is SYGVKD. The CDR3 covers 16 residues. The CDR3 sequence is CAISEGLAGAYNEQFF. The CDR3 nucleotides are TGTGCCATCAGTGAGGGACTAGCGGGCGCTTACAATGAGCAGTTCTTC.

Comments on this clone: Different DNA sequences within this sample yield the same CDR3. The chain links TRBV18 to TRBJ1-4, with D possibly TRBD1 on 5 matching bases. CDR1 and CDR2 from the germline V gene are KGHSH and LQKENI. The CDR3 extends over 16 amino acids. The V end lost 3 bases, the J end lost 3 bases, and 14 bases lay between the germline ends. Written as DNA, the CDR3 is TGTGCCAGCTCACCCCTATCCGGGACGGCTAATGAAAAACTGTTTTTT. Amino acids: CASSPLSGTANEKLFF.

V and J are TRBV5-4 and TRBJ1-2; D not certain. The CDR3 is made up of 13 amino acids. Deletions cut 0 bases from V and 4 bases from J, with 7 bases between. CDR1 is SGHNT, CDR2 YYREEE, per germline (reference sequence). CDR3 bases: TGTGCCAGCAGCTTGGACCACTCCTATGGCTACACCTTC. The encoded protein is CASSLDHSYGYTF. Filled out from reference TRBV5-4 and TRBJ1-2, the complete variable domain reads ETGVTQSPTHLIKTRGQQVTLRCSSQSGHNTVSWYQQALGQGPQFIFQYYREEENGRGNFPPRFSGLQFPNYSSELNVNALELDDSALYLCASSLDHSYGYTFGSGTRLTVV.

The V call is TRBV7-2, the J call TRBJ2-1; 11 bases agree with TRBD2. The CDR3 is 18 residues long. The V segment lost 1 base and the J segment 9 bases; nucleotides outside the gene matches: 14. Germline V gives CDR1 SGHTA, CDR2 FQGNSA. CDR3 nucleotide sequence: TGTGCCAGCAGCTTAGTCGGGTTCGGAGCTAGCGGGAGGTCTGAGCAGTTCTTC. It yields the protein CASSLVGFGASGRSEQFF.

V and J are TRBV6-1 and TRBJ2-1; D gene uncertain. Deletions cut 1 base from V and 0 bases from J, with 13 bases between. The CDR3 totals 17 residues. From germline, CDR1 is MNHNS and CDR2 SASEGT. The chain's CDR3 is CASSEEPPPSSYNEQFF. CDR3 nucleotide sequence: TGTGCCAGCAGTGAAGAACCCCCACCGAGCTCCTACAATGAGCAGTTCTTC.

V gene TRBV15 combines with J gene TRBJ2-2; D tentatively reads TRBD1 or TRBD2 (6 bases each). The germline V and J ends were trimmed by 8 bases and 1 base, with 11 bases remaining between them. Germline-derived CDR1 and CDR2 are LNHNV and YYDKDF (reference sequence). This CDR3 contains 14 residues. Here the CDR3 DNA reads TGTGCCACCTTCAGGGGAGGGAACACCGGGGAGCTGTTTTTT. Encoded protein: CATFRGGNTGELFF. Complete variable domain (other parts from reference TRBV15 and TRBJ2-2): DAMVIQNPRYQVTQFGKPVTLSCSQTLNHNVMYWYQQKSSQAPKLLFHYYDKDFNNEADTPDNFQSRRPNTSFCFLDIRSPGLGDTAMYLCATFRGGNTGELFFGEGSRLTVL.

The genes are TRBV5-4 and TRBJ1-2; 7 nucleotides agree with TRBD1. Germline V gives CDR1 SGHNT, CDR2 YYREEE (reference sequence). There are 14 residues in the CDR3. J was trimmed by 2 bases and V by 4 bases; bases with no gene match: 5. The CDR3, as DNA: TGTGCCAGCAGCACGAAGACAGGGAACTATGGCTACACCTTC. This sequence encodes CASSTKTGNYGYTF.

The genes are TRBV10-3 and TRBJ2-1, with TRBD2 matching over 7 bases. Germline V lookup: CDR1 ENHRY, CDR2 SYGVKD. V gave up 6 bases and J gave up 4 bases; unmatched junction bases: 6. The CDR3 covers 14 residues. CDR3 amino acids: CAIRGDYLYNEQFF. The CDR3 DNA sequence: TGTGCCATCAGGGGGGACTACCTTTACAATGAGCAGTTCTTC.

The CDR3 reads CATTVDRGGDTQYF. CDR3 sequence (DNA): TGTGCCACCACTGTCGACAGGGGCGGCGATACGCAGTATTTT. The chain employs TRBV7-9 and TRBJ2-3; TRBD1 matches at 8 bases. The CDR3 runs 14 residues. V shed 10 bases and J 6 bases; nucleotides not matched to a gene: 12. Looked up from germline, CDR1 is SEHNR and CDR2 is FQNEAQ (reference sequence).

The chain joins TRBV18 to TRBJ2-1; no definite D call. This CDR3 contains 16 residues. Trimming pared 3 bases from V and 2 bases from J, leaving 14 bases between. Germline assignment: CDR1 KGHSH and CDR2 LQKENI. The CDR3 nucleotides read TGTGCCAGCTCACCCTCTGGGTTCACCCCCTACAATGAGCAGTTCTTC. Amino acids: CASSPSGFTPYNEQFF.

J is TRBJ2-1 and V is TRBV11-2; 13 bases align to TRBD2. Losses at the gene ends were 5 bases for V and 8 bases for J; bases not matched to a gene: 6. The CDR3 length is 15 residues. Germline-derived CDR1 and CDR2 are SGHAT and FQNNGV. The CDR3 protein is CASSVGLAGPHEQFF. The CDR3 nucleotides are TGTGCCAGCAGCGTGGGACTAGCGGGGCCACATGAGCAGTTCTTC.